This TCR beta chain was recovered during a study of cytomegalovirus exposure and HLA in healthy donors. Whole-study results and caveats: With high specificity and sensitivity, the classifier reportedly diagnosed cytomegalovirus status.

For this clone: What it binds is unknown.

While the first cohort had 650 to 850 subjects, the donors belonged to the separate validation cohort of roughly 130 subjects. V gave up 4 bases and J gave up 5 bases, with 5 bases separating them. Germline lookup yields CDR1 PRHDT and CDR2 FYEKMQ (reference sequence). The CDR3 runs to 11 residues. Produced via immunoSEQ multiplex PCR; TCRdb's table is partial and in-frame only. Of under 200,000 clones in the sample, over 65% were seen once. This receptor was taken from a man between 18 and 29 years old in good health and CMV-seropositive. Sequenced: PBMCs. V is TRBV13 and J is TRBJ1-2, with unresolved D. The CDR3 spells CASSSGYGYTF. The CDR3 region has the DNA TGTGCCAGCAGCTCCGGGTATGGCTACACCTTC.